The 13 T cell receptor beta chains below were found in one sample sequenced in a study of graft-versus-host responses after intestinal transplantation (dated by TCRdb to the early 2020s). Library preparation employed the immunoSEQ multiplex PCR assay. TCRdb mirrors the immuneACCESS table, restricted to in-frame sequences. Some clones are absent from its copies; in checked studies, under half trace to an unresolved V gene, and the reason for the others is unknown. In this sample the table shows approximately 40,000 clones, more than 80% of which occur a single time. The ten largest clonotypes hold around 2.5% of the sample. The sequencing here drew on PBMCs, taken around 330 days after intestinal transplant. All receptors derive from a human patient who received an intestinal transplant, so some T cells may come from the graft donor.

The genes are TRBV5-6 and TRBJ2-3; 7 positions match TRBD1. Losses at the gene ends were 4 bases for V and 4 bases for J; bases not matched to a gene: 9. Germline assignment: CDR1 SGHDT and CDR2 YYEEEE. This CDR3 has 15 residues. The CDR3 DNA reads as TGTGCCAGCAGCCCCGGGACAGCGGTTCCAGATACGCAGTATTTT. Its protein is CASSPGTAVPDTQYF.

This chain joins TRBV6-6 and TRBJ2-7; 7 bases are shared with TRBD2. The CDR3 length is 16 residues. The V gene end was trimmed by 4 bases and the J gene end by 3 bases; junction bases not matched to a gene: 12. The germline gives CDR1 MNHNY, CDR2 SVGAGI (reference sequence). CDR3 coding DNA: TGTGCCAGCAGTTCCGGAGGCGGGGGTCACTTCTACGAGCAGTACTTC. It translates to CASSSGGGGHFYEQYF.

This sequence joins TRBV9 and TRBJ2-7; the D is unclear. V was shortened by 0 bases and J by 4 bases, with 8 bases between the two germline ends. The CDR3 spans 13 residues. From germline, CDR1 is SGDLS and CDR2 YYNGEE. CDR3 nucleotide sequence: TGTGCCAGCAGCGTAGGTGGGCAGTACGAGCAGTACTTC. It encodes CASSVGGQYEQYF.

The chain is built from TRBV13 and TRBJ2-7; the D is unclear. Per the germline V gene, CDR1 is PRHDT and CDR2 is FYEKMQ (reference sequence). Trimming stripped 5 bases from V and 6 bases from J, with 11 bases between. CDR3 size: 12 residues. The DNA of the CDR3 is TGTGCCAGCAGCCCCAAGGGAACCGAGCAGTACTTC. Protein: CASSPKGTEQYF.

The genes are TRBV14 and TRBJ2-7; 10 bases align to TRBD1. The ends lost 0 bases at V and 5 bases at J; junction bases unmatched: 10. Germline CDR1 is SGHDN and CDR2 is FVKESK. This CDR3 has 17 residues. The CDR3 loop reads CASSQDPRQGASHEQYF. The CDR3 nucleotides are TGTGCCAGCAGCCAAGATCCGCGACAGGGGGCGTCCCACGAGCAGTACTTC.

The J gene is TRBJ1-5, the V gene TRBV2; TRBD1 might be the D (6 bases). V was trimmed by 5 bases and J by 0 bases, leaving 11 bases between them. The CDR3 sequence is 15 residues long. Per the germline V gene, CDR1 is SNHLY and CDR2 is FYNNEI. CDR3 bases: TGTGCCAGCAGTACAGGGTCCCTTAGCAATCAGCCCCAGCATTTT. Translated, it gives CASSTGSLSNQPQHF.

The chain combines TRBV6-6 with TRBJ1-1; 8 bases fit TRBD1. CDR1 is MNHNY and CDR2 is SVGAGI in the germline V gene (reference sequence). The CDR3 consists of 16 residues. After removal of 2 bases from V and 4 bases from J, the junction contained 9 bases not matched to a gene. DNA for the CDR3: TGTGCCAGCAGTTACGTCGCAGGGGGCGTGGGCACTGAAGCTTTCTTT. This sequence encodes CASSYVAGGVGTEAFF.

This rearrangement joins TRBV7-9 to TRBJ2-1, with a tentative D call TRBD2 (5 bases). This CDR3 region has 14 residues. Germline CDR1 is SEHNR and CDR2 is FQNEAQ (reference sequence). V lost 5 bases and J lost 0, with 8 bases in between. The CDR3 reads CASSGSGSYNEQFF. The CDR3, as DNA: TGTGCCAGCAGCGGCAGCGGCTCCTACAATGAGCAGTTCTTC. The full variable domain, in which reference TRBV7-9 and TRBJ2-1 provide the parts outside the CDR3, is DTGVSQNPRHKITKRGQNVTFRCDPISEHNRLYWYRQTLGQGPEFLTYFQNEAQLEKSRLLSDRFSAERPKGSFSTLEIQRTEQGDSAMYLCASSGSGSYNEQFFGPGTRLTVL.

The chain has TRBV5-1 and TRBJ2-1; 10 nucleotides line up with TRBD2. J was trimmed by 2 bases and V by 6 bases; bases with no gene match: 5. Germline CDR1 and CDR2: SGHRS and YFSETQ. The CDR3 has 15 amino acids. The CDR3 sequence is CASTLAGVTYNEQFF. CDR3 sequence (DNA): TGCGCCAGCACCCTAGCGGGAGTTACCTACAATGAGCAGTTCTTC.

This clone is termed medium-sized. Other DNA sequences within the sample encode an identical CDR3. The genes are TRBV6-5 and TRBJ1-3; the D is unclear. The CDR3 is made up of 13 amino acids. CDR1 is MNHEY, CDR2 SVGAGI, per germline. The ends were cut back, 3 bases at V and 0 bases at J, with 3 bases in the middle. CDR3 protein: CASSYNSGNTIYF. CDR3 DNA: TGTGCCAGCAGTTATAACTCTGGAAACACCATATATTTT.

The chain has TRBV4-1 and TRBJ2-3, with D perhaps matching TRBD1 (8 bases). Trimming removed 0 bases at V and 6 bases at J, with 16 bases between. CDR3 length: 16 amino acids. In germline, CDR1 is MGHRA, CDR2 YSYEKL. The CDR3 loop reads CASSQERTGRGDTQYF. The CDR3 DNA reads TGCGCCAGCAGCCAAGAAAGGACAGGGCGGGGGGATACGCAGTATTTT.

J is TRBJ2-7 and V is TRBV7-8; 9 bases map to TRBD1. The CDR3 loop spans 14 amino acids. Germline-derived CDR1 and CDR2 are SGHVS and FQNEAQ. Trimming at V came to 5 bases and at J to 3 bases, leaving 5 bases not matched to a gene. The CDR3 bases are TGTGCCAGCAGCCTCAGGGACAGGGACTACGAGCAGTACTTC. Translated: CASSLRDRDYEQYF.

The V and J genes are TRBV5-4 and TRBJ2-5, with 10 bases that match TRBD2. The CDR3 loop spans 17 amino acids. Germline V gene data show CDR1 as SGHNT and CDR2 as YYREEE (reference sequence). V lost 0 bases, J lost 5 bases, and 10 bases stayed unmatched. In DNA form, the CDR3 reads TGTGCCAGCAGCTTGGGGACAGCGGGGGGGCCTAGGGAGACCCAGTACTTC. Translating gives CASSLGTAGGPRETQYF. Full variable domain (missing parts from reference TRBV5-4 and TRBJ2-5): ETGVTQSPTHLIKTRGQQVTLRCSSQSGHNTVSWYQQALGQGPQFIFQYYREEENGRGNFPPRFSGLQFPNYSSELNVNALELDDSALYLCASSLGTAGGPRETQYFGPGTRLLVL.